Below, one T cell receptor beta chain is given with its context. Produced via immunoSEQ multiplex PCR; TCRdb's table is partial and in-frame only. The data contain 98,000 or so clones, 94% of them singletons. The data are from a study of OX40 agonist ivuxolimab in advanced cancers. Study-level background: Ivuxolimab, which is an agonistic anti-OX40 (CD134) antibody, was administered to the patients. Treatment received earlier with anti-PD-1, anti-PD-L1 or anti-CTLA-4 agents was allowed, and approximately 40% had some.

Germline values: CDR1 SGHRS, CDR2 YFSETQ. Trimming stripped 4 bases from V and 1 base from J, with 18 bases between. The CDR3 has 17 amino acids. Blood was sampled at baseline, cycle 4 day 1, and cycle 7 day 1. The sequence came from an adult with an advanced solid tumor such as melanoma, head and neck, liver or kidney cancer. The gene calls are TRBV5-1 and TRBJ1-3, with D uncertain. Material: CD4+ or CD8+ T cells sorted from blood, obtained in a trial of the OX40 agonist ivuxolimab. CDR3: CASSPSYDWPSGNTIYF. The CDR3 DNA is TGCGCCAGCAGCCCCTCTTACGACTGGCCTTCTGGAAACACCATATATTTT.